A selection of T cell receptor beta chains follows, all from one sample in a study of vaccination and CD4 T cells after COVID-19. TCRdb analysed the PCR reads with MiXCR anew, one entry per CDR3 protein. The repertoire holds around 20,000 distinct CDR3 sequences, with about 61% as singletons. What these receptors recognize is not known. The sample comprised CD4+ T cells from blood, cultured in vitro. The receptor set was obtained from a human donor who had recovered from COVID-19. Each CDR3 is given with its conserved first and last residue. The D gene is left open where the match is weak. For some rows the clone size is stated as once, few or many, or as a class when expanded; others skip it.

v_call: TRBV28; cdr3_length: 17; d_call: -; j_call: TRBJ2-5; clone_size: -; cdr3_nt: TGTGCCAGCAGCTATTTCGTGACTGTGGGAGGTCAAGAGACCCAGTACTTC; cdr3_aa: CASSYFVTVGGQETQYF
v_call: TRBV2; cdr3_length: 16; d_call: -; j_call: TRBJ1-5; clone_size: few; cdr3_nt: TGTGCCAGCACCTCTAACGAGATTATTAGCAATCAGCCCCAGCATTTT; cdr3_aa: CASTSNEIISNQPQHF
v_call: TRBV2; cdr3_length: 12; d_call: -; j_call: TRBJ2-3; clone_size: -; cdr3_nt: TGTGCCAGCAGTGAAAACCTAGGTACGCAGTATTTT; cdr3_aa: CASSENLGTQYF
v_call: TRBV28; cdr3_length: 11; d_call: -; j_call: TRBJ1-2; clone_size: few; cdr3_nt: TGTGCCAGCTTGCAGGGTAGGGGCTACACCTTC; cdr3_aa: CASLQGRGYTF
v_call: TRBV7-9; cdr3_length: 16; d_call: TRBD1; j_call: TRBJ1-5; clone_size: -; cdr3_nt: TGTGCCAGCAGCCACGGACAGGGCGTAGGATATCAGCCCCAGCATTTT; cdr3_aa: CASSHGQGVGYQPQHF
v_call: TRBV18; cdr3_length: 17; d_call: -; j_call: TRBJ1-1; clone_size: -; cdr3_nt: TGTGCCAGCTCACCAAAGAACCAGATGGTCGGGGGCACTGAAGCTTTCTTT; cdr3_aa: CASSPKNQMVGGTEAFF
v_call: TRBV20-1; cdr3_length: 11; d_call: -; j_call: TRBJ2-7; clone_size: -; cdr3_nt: TGCAGTGCCCGAGGGGGCTACGAGCAGTACTTC; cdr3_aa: CSARGGYEQYF
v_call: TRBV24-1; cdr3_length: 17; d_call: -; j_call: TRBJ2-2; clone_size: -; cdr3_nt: TGTGCCACCAGCAGAACCCTACAGAATCCAGGCACCGGGGAGCTGTTTTTT; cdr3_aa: CATSRTLQNPGTGELFF
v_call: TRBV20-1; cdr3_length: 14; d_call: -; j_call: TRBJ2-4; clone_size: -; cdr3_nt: TGCAGTGCGAGCCGGGCCCCCAACCCGCCCATTCAGTACTTC; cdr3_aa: CSASRAPNPPIQYF
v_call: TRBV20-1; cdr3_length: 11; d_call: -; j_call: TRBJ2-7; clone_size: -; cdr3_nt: TGCAGTGCCATCGGTCGTTACGAGCAGTACTTC; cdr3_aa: CSAIGRYEQYF
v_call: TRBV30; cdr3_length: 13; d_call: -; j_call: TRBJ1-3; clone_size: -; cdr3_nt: TGTGCCTGGAGTTTGGGGGGTGGAAACACCATATATTTT; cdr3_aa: CAWSLGGGNTIYF
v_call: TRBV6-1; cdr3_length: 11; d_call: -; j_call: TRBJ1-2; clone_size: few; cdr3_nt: TGTGCCAGCAGTGAAGGGTACGGCTACACCTTC; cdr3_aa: CASSEGYGYTF
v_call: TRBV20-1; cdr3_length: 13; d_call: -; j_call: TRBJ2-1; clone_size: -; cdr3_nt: TGCAGTGCTAGTGGCGACAGCTACAATGAGCAGTTCTTC; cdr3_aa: CSASGDSYNEQFF
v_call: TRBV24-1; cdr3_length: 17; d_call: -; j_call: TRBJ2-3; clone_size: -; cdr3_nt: TGTGCCACCAGTGATCCGGGACTCCTGCATGGCACAGATACGCAGTATTTT; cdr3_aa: CATSDPGLLHGTDTQYF
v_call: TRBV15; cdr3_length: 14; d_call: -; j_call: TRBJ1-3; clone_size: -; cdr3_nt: TGTGCCACCCTAAGAGGGGGTTCTGGAAACACCATATATTTT; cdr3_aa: CATLRGGSGNTIYF
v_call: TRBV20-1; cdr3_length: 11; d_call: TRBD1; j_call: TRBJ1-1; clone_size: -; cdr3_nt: TGCAGTGCTACCGACAGGGCTGCAGCTTTCTTT; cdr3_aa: CSATDRAAAFF
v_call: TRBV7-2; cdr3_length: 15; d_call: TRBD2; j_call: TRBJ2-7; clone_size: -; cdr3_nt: TGTGCCAGCGCAAAGTCGGGGGGGTCCCCCTACGAGCAGTACTTC; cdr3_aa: CASAKSGGSPYEQYF
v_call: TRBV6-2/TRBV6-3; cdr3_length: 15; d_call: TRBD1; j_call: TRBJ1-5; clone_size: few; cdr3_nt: TGTGCCAGCAGCGGCACAGGGGCTGGCAATCAGCCCCAGCATTTT; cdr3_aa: CASSGTGAGNQPQHF
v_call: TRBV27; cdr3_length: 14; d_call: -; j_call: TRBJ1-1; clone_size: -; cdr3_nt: TGTGCCAGCAGTCCCATTGGGGAGAACACTGAAGCTTTCTTT; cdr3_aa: CASSPIGENTEAFF
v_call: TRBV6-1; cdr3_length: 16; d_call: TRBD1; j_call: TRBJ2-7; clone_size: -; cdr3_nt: TGTGCCAGCAGCCAGCCTGGGACAGGGAACCCCTACGAGCAGTACTTC; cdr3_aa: CASSQPGTGNPYEQYF
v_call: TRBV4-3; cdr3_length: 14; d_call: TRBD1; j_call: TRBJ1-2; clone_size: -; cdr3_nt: TGCGCCAGCAGCCAATCAGACAGGGCCAGCGGCTACACCTTC; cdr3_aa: CASSQSDRASGYTF
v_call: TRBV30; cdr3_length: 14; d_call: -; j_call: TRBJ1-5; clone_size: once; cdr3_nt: TGTGCCTGGAGTGGGAGCCTTAGCAATCAGCCCCAGCATTTT; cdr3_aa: CAWSGSLSNQPQHF
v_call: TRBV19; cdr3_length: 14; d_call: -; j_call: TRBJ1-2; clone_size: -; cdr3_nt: TGTGCCAGTAGTATCCTTCCGACGGGAGCCGGCTACACCTTC; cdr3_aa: CASSILPTGAGYTF
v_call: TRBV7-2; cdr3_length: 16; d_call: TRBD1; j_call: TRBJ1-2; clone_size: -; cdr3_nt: TGTGCCAGCAGCTGGACAGGGGCCACAGCTCGGGGTGGCTACACCTTC; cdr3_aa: CASSWTGATARGGYTF
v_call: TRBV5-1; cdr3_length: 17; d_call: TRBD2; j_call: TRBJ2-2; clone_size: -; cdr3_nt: TGCGCCAGCAGCTTGGCCACCCCAGCGGGAGAGTGGGGGGAGCTGTTTTTT; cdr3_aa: CASSLATPAGEWGELFF
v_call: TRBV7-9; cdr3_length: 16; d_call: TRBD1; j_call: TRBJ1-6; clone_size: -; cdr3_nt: TGTGCCAGCAGCGCGAAGGGACAGCTGAATACTTCACCCCTCCACTTT; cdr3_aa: CASSAKGQLNTSPLHF
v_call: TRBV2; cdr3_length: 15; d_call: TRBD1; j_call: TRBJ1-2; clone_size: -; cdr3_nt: TGTGCCAGCAGTGAACTACCGGGACAGGTTAATGGCTACACCTTC; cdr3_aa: CASSELPGQVNGYTF
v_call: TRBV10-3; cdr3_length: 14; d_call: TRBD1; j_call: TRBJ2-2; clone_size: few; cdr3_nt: TGTGCCATCAGGGGGACAGGGGGCCCCGGGGAGCTGTTTTTT; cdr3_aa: CAIRGTGGPGELFF
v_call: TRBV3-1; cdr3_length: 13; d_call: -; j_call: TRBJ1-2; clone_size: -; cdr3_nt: TGTGCCAGCACCGGGGCCCTCTCGTATGGCTACACCTTC; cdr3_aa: CASTGALSYGYTF
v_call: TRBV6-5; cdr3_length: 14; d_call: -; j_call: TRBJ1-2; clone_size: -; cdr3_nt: TGTGCCAGCAGTTACTCGAATGTACGCTATGGCTACACCTTC; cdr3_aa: CASSYSNVRYGYTF
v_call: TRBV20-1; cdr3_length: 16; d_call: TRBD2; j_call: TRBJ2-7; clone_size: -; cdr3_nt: TGCAGTGCTAGAGATCGACTAGCGGGAACCTCCTACGAGCAGTACTTC; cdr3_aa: CSARDRLAGTSYEQYF
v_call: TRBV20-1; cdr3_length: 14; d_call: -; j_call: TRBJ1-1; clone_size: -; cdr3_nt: TGCAGTGCTAGGGAGGGGGGAATGAACACTGAAGCTTTCTTT; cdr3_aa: CSAREGGMNTEAFF
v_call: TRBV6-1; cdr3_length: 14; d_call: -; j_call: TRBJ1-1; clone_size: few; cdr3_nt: TGTGCCAGCAGCCAAGGGTACTACAGGACCGAAGCTTTCTTT; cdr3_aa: CASSQGYYRTEAFF
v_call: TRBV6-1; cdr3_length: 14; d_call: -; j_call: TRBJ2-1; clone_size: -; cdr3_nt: TGTGCCAGCAGGTCTAGCCGTACCCACAATGAGCAGTTCTTC; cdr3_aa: CASRSSRTHNEQFF
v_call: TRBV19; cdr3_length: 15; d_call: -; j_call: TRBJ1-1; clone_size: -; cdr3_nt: TGTGCCAGTAGTGTTACAGGGATGGTGGACACTGAAGCTTTCTTT; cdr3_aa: CASSVTGMVDTEAFF
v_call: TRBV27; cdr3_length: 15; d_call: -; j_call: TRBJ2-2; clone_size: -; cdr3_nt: TGTGCCAGCAGTTTCAGGCTTTCTAGCGCCGGGGAGCTGTTTTTT; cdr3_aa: CASSFRLSSAGELFF
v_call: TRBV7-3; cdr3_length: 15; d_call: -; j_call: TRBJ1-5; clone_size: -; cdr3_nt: TGTGCCAGCAGCCCCTCGGACAGACACAATCAGCCCCAGCATTTT; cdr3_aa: CASSPSDRHNQPQHF
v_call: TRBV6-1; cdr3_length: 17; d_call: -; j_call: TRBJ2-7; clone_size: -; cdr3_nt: TGTGCCAGCAGTAATACAATAGGGTCCGGGAGCACCTACGAGCAGTACTTC; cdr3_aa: CASSNTIGSGSTYEQYF
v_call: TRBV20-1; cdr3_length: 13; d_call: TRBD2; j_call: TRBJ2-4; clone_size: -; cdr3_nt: TGCAGTGCTAGGCCCTCTACTAGCGGGGGGTTTTACTTC; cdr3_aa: CSARPSTSGGFYF
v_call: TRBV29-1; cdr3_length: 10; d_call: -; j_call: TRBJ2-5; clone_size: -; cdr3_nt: TGCAGCGCAGGCATGGAGACCCAGTACTTC; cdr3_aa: CSAGMETQYF
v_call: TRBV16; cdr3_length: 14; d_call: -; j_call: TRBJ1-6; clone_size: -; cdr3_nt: TGTGCCAGCAGCCGGGACCGTCGTAATTCACCCCTCCACTTT; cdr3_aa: CASSRDRRNSPLHF
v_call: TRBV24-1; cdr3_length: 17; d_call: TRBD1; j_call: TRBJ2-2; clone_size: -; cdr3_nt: TGTGCCACCAGTGATTCCTTGACAGGGGAGAGTACCGGGGAGCTGTTTTTT; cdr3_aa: CATSDSLTGESTGELFF